This T cell receptor (beta chain) was identified during a study of blood T cells in healthy people across ages. Study information: Per two T cells, about one barcoded beta molecule was captured through template switching. Findings and limits, study-wide: Naive CD4+ cell counts and diversity both ran higher in long-lived than in aged donors. There was a strong correlation between TCR beta diversity and naive T cell percentage. Measured against age, TCR beta diversity per million T cells decreased in a roughly linear manner.

Germline V gene sequence: CDR1 MNHEY, CDR2 SMNVEV (reference sequence). This CDR3 is built from 16 residues. In the case of this clonotype: Its matching antigen is unknown. At one boundary the junction diverges from the germline segment, which might be a read error.

A J-beta primer mix and a sample-barcoded 5' primer were used in a second PCR of roughly 6 to 11 cycles. From the 5' RACE reads, TCRdb called clonotypes with MiXCR, one entry per CDR3 protein. Of around 870,000 distinct CDR3 sequences in the sample, about 30% were seen once. Sequences were obtained from blood. The clonotype was recovered from an elderly woman in good health. The rearrangement links TRBV27 to TRBJ1-6; 8 bases map to TRBD1. The CDR3, as DNA: TGTGCCGGCAGTTTCCTGGACAGGGTCTATAATTCACCCCTCCACTTT. Translated, it gives CAGSFLDRVYNSPLHF.